The rows below give T cell receptor beta chains drawn from one sample of a study of T-cell memory formation after mild COVID-19. TCRdb re-called the 5' RACE reads with MiXCR, one entry per CDR3 protein. Of roughly 250,000 distinct CDR3 sequences detected, 16% appear once; the ten largest clones hold around 21%. The sample consisted of PBMCs or a T cell subset sorted from them (not recorded which). The origin of the receptors is a man between 18 and 35 years old who had mild COVID-19 (a few samples of this study predate the infection). Cell type and time point are not known. CDR3s include the opening cysteine and the closing phenylalanine or tryptophan. The D gene is left open where the match is weak. A row's size may be missing; if present it is once, few, many or a size class.

.	TRBJ1-1	TRBD1	TRBV3-1	TGTGCCAGCAGCCAAGATCGACGGGAGGGGGCGAGGATTCCTGAAGCTTTCTTT	CASSQDRREGARIPEAFF
.	TRBJ1-1	.	TRBV20-1	TGCAGTGCGTGGGACGGGGAGAACACTGAAGCTTTCTTT	CSAWDGENTEAFF
.	TRBJ1-2	TRBD1	TRBV6-5	TGTGCCAGCAGAGCCGGGACAGGATATGGCTACACCTTC	CASRAGTGYGYTF
.	TRBJ1-1	TRBD1	TRBV7-9	TGTGCCAGCAGGTTCAGGGGGACTGAAGCTTTCTTT	CASRFRGTEAFF
.	TRBJ2-3	TRBD2	TRBV5-6	TGTGCCAGCAGCGTGACTAGCGGACTGGGAGATACGCAGTATTTT	CASSVTSGLGDTQYF
few	TRBJ2-1	TRBD2	TRBV20-1	TGCAGTGCTTTAGCGGGGGCCGCCTACAATGAGCAGTTCTTC	CSALAGAAYNEQFF
few	TRBJ2-5	TRBD2	TRBV7-2	TGTGCCAGCAGCTTACTAGCGGGGTTACCGGGGGAGACCCAGTACTTC	CASSLLAGLPGETQYF
many	TRBJ2-3	.	TRBV27	TGTGCCAGCAGTTTATCGTCGGCAGATACGCAGTATTTT	CASSLSSADTQYF
few	TRBJ2-3	TRBD2	TRBV20-1	TGCAGTGCTAGTTTAGCGGGGGGGCCAGATACGCAGTATTTT	CSASLAGGPDTQYF
.	TRBJ1-6	TRBD1	TRBV15	TGTGCCACCAGCAGAAAGAGACAGGGGTATTCACCCCTCCACTTT	CATSRKRQGYSPLHF
.	TRBJ2-2	.	TRBV4-3	TGCGCCAGCAGCCAAGATGAGGGAGACACCGGGGAGCTGTTTTTT	CASSQDEGDTGELFF
few	TRBJ2-3	TRBD2	TRBV6-2/TRBV6-3	TGTGCCAGCAGTTGGACTAGCGGGGGGTTGGCGCAGTATTTT	CASSWTSGGLAQYF
few	TRBJ2-1	.	TRBV12-3/TRBV12-4	TGTGCCAGCAGTATCTACCGGGACAACAACAATGAGCAGTTCTTC	CASSIYRDNNNEQFF
.	TRBJ2-5	.	TRBV19	TGTGCCAGTAGTCCCCGCGGATCGGTCAGTCAAGAGACCCAGTACTTC	CASSPRGSVSQETQYF
.	TRBJ2-7	.	TRBV6-2/TRBV6-3	TGTGCCAGCACAGACAGGAGCTCCTACGAGCAGTACTTC	CASTDRSSYEQYF
few	TRBJ2-5	TRBD1	TRBV12-3/TRBV12-4	TGTGCCAGCAGTAAACAGACAGGGGGAGAGGAGACCCAGTACTTC	CASSKQTGGEETQYF
few	TRBJ2-1	.	TRBV5-1	TGCGCCAGCAGTTTTTTTCGGGTACGAGCCGAGGAGGAGTTCTTC	CASSFFRVRAEEEFF
few	TRBJ2-3	.	TRBV5-1	TGCGCCAGCAGCTTGCTGCCCGGGACTGATAGAGATACGCAGTATTTT	CASSLLPGTDRDTQYF
few	TRBJ2-7	TRBD1	TRBV18	TGTGCCAGCTCACCCGCCGGGGCAGGGGGCTACGAGCAGTACTTC	CASSPAGAGGYEQYF
.	TRBJ1-2	.	TRBV4-2	TGTGCCAGCAGCCCCTCTCTGGGAAGCTACACCTTC	CASSPSLGSYTF
.	TRBJ2-5	.	TRBV12-3/TRBV12-4	TGTGCCAGCAGTTTAGAGTCCGGGGCTCGGGAAGAGACCCAGTACTTC	CASSLESGAREETQYF
.	TRBJ2-1	TRBD1	TRBV2	TGTGCCTGCCTGGACAGGGAGGCTTACAATGAGCAGTTCTTC	CACLDREAYNEQFF
.	TRBJ1-1	.	TRBV5-1	TGCGCCAGCAGGGGAGGTTTGGAGAGTGAAGCTTTCTTT	CASRGGLESEAFF
.	TRBJ1-2	.	TRBV4-2	TGTGCCAGCAGCCAAGTGTCGGCCAACTATGGCTACACCTTC	CASSQVSANYGYTF
many	TRBJ2-7	.	TRBV4-1	TGCGCCAGCAGCCAAGATAAGTCCAGGGGAGGGTTCGAGCAGTACTTC	CASSQDKSRGGFEQYF
.	TRBJ2-7	TRBD1	TRBV5-1	TGCGCCAGCAGCTTGGATTCCGTCTCGACAGGGACATTCTACGAGCAGTACTTC	CASSLDSVSTGTFYEQYF
few	TRBJ1-4	.	TRBV7-2	TGTGCCAGCAGCCTAGGAGGGGGTAATGAAAAACTGTTTTTT	CASSLGGGNEKLFF
few	TRBJ2-1	TRBD2	TRBV6-5	TGTGCCAGCAGCACCCCCGGGACTAGCGGAGTTGAGCAGTTCTTC	CASSTPGTSGVEQFF
few	TRBJ1-6	.	TRBV14	TGTGCCAGCAGCCCTGAGACATGGGGTTCACCCCTCCACTTT	CASSPETWGSPLHF
.	TRBJ1-1	.	TRBV7-8	TGTGCCAGCAGCTTAGAGAGTTTCCGAGGAGCTTTCTTT	CASSLESFRGAFF
few	TRBJ2-5	.	TRBV7-9	TGTGCCAGCAGCCCCTTTGATGGGGGCGGTGAGACCCAGTACTTC	CASSPFDGGGETQYF
many	TRBJ1-2	.	TRBV7-2	TGTGCCAGCAGCTTAGGTCCCCTAGATGGCTACACCTTC	CASSLGPLDGYTF
.	TRBJ2-7	TRBD1	TRBV30	TGTGCCTGGAGTGGGGACAGTTACTACGAGCAGTACTTC	CAWSGDSYYEQYF
few	TRBJ2-5	TRBD1	TRBV4-3	TGCGCCAGCAGCCAAGATATTGGCAGGGGGCGAGAGACCCAGTACTTC	CASSQDIGRGRETQYF
few	TRBJ2-1	.	TRBV9	TGTGCCAGCAGCGGACAGACCTACAATGAGCAGTTCTTC	CASSGQTYNEQFF
once	TRBJ2-1	.	TRBV9	TGTGCCAGCAGCGTCGACTCATGGGGCGGATACAATGAGCAGTTCTTC	CASSVDSWGGYNEQFF
.	TRBJ2-3	.	TRBV11-2	TGTGCCAGCAGCTTTCGGACGGATACGCAGTATTTT	CASSFRTDTQYF
.	TRBJ1-1	.	TRBV7-2	TGTGCCAGCAGCTTAGGCCTACAGGGTACTGAAGCTTTCTTT	CASSLGLQGTEAFF
.	TRBJ2-2	.	TRBV4-3	TGCGCCAGCAGCCAAGTCGTTAGCCCGGGGACGGAGCTGTTTTTT	CASSQVVSPGTELFF
few	TRBJ2-5	TRBD1	TRBV5-8	TGTGCCAGCAGCTCAGCCGGGACAGCGGACCAAGAGACCCAGTACTTC	CASSSAGTADQETQYF